This T cell receptor (beta chain) was observed in a study of tumor and adjacent non-tumor tissue in lung cancer. Study-wide results and caveats: Shorter survival was associated with higher TCR diversity in tumors. Tumor repertoires had a smaller top 100 clone share than normal lung.

Of note for this clonotype: The antigen is unknown.

The library came from three nested PCR rounds adapted from ARM-PCR protocols. TCRdb called the multiplex PCR reads again in MiXCR, with one record for every CDR3 protein. The table lists about 80,000 distinct CDR3 sequences, roughly 80% of them singletons, with less than 60% in the top ten. This sample's RNA came from whole unsorted tissue. This non-tumor lung sample came from over 3 cm beyond the tumor edge. Newly diagnosed lung cancer patients had thoracic surgery in China, August–late 2014, without prior chemotherapy. From germline, CDR1 is MNHNS and CDR2 SASEGT. The CDR3 consists of 14 residues. The sequence derives from a man in his 60s with non-small cell lung cancer. The V call is TRBV6-1, the J call TRBJ1-1; weak D call: TRBD1 (5 bases). Sequences were obtained from distant non-tumor lung tissue. The CDR3 here is CVSGEDRGNTEAFF. CDR3 nucleotide sequence: TGTGTCAGTGGTGAAGACAGAGGCAACACTGAAGCTTTCTTT.